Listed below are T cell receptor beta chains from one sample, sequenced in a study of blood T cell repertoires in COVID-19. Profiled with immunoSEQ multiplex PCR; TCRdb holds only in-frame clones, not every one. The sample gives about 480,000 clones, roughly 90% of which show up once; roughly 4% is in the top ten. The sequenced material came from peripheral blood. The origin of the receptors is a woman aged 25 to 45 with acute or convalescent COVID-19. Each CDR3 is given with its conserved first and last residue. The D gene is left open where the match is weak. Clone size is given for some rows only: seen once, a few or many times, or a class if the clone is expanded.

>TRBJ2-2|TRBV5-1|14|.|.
CASSITGNTGELFF
TGCGCCAGCAGCATTACAGGGAATACCGGGGAGCTGTTTTTT
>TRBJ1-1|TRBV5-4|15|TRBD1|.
CASSSLRDREAEAFF
TGTGCCAGCAGCTCACTACGGGACAGGGAAGCTGAAGCTTTCTTT
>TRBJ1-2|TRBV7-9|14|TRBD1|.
CASSATGTDYGYTF
TGTGCCAGCAGCGCGACAGGGACAGACTATGGCTACACCTTC
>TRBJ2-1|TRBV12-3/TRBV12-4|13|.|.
CASSPRANNEQFF
TGTGCCAGCAGTCCTCGCGCTAACAATGAGCAGTTCTTC
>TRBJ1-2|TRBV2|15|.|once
CASSKGQPLGYGYTF
TGTGCCAGCAGTAAAGGACAGCCGCTAGGGTATGGCTACACCTTC
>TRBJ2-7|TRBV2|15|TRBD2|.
CASSERAGGPYEQYF
TGTGCCAGCAGTGAACGGGCGGGGGGTCCCTACGAGCAGTACTTC
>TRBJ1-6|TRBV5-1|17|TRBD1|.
CASSARQGSNYNSPLHF
TGCGCCAGCAGCGCACGACAGGGGTCCAACTATAATTCGCCCCTCCACTTT
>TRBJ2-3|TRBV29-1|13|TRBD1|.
CSGRGRGTDTQYF
TGCAGCGGAAGGGGGCGCGGGACAGATACGCAGTATTTT
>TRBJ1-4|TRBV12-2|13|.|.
CDGTGGHNEKLFF
TGTGACGGGACAGGGGGCCATAATGAAAAACTGTTTTTT
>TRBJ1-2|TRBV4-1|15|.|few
CASSQVPPIGEGYTF
TGCGCCAGCAGCCAAGTCCCACCTATCGGGGAGGGCTACACCTTC
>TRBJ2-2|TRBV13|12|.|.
CASSSAARELFF
TGTGCCAGCAGCAGCGCCGCCAGGGAGCTGTTTTTT
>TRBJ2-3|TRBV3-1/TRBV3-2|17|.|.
CASSPRGGGSSTDTQYF
TGTGCCAGCAGCCCCCGTGGGGGGGGCTCTAGCACAGATACGCAGTATTTT
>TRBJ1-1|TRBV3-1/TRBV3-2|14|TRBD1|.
CASSQVGRDSRAFF
TGTGCCAGCAGCCAAGTGGGCCGGGACAGTAGGGCTTTCTTT
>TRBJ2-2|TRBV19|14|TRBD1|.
CASAGTVNTGELFF
TGTGCCAGTGCCGGGACAGTTAACACCGGGGAGCTGTTTTTT
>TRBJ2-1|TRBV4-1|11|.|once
CASRGLGEQFF
TGCGCCAGCAGGGGGCTCGGTGAGCAGTTCTTC
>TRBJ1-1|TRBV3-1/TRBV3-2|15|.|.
CASSQVVQMNTEAFF
TGTGCCAGCAGCCAAGTGGTACAGATGAACACTGAAGCTTTCTTT
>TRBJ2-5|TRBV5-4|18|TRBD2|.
CASSPGELAGVPQETQYF
TGTGCCAGCAGCCCCGGGGAGCTAGCGGGGGTACCCCAAGAGACCCAGTACTTC
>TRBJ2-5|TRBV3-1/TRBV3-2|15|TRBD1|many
CASSQGLGQEKTQYF
TGTGCCAGCAGCCAAGGCTTAGGACAGGAAAAGACCCAGTACTTC
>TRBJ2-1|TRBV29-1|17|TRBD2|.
CSVDGLAGVPYYNEQFF
TGCAGCGTAGACGGACTAGCGGGGGTTCCCTATTACAATGAGCAGTTCTTC
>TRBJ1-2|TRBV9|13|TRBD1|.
CASSDGQVYGYTF
TGTGCCAGCAGCGACGGACAGGTCTATGGCTACACCTTC
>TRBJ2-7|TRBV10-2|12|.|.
CATRPSSYEQYF
TGCGCCACTCGCCCTAGCTCCTACGAGCAGTACTTC
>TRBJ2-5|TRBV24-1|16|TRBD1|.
CATSDFRTGGRETQYF
TGTGCCACCAGTGATTTCAGGACAGGGGGCAGGGAGACCCAGTACTTC
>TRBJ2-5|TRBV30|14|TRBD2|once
CAWSPASGEETQYF
TGTGCCTGGAGTCCGGCTAGCGGGGAAGAGACCCAGTACTTC
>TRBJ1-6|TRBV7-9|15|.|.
CASSLVRGNNSPLHF
TGTGCCAGCAGCTTAGTCAGGGGCAATAATTCACCCCTCCACTTT
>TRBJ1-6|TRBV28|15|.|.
CASSLQGSYNSPLHF
TGTGCCAGCAGTTTACAGGGCTCCTATAATTCACCCCTCCACTTT
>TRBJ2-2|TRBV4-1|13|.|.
CASMDFYTGELFF
TGCGCCAGCATGGACTTCTACACCGGGGAGCTGTTTTTT
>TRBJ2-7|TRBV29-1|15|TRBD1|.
CSVEDRDRSSYEQYF
TGCAGCGTTGAAGACCGGGACAGAAGCTCCTACGAGCAGTACTTC
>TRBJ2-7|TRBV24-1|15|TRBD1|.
CATSAGTGKVDEQYF
TGTGCCACCAGCGCCGGGACAGGGAAGGTAGACGAGCAGTACTTC
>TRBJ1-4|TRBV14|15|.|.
CASSELFEPNEKLFF
TGTGCCAGCAGCGAGTTATTTGAGCCTAATGAAAAACTGTTTTTT
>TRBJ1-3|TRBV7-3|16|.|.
CASSLSGGISGNTIYF
TGTGCCAGCAGCTTATCCGGAGGGATCTCTGGAAACACCATATATTTT
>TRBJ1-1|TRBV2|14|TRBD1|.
CASRRDRGYTEAFF
TGTGCCAGCAGGCGGGACAGGGGATACACTGAAGCTTTCTTT
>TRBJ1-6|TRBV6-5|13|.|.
CASMGKGDSPLHF
TGTGCCAGCATGGGTAAGGGGGATTCACCCCTCCACTTT
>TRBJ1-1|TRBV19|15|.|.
CASSKPGQKNTEAFF
TGTGCCAGTAGTAAACCGGGACAAAAGAACACTGAAGCTTTCTTT
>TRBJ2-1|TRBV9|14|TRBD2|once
CASSVSGGAYEQFF
TGTGCCAGCAGCGTTAGCGGGGGGGCCTATGAGCAGTTCTTC
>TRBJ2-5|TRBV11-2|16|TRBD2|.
CASSLAPLAGEETQYF
TGTGCCAGCAGCTTAGCCCCCTTAGCGGGGGAAGAGACCCAGTACTTC
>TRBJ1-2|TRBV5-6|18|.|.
CASSPAVGTTRTNYGYTF
TGTGCCAGCAGCCCCGCAGTAGGGACAACTCGAACTAACTATGGCTACACCTTC
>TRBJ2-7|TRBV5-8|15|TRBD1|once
CASSIPRQGTYEQYF
TGTGCCAGCAGTATTCCGAGACAGGGGACCTACGAGCAGTACTTC
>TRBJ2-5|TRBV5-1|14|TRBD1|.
CASSGGQGAETQYF
TGCGCCAGCAGCGGGGGACAGGGGGCGGAGACCCAGTACTTC
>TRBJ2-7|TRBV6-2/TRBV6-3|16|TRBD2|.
CASSYPLSGGAYEQYF
TGTGCCAGCAGTTATCCTCTTAGCGGGGGGGCCTACGAGCAGTACTTC
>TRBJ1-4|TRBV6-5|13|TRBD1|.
CASRPYRGAELFF
TGTGCCAGCAGGCCCTACAGGGGCGCGGAACTGTTTTTT
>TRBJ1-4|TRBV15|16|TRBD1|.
CATSRTLRGRSEKLFF
TGTGCCACCAGCAGGACGCTCAGGGGGCGTAGTGAAAAACTGTTTTTT
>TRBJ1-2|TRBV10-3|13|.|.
CAISDDRFRGYTF
TGTGCCATCAGTGACGACAGGTTTAGAGGCTACACCTTC
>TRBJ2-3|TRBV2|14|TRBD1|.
CASSRDRGPDTQYF
TGTGCCAGCAGTCGGGACAGGGGCCCAGATACGCAGTATTTT
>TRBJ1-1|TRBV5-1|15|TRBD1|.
CASSPRTGGPTEAFF
TGCGCCAGCAGCCCAAGGACAGGGGGCCCCACTGAAGCTTTCTTT
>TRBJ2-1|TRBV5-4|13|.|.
CASSKDSVNEQFF
TGTGCCAGCAGCAAAGACAGTGTAAATGAGCAGTTCTTC
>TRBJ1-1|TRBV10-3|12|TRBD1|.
CAISDYDRGTFF
TGTGCCATCAGTGATTATGACAGGGGAACTTTCTTT
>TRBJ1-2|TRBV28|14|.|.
CASSLRVGIYGYTF
TGTGCCAGCAGTTTAAGGGTCGGGATTTATGGCTACACCTTC
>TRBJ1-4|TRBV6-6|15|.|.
CASSYQTTPGEKLFF
TGTGCCAGCAGTTACCAGACCACTCCGGGTGAAAAACTGTTTTTT